This passage covers 6 T cell receptor beta chains from one sample sequenced in a study of neurological immune-mediated disorders. TCRdb used MiXCR to reprocess the 5' RACE reads, holding one entry per CDR3 protein. The sample lists 52,000 or so distinct CDR3 sequences, under 4.5% occurring once. The specimen was CD4+ T cells from blood. The receptor source for this set is a woman aged 40-49 years with multiple sclerosis.

This clonotype appeared a few times. The rearrangement uses TRBV7-2 and TRBJ2-7; 7 positions agree with TRBD1. Germline V lookup: CDR1 SGHTA, CDR2 FQGNSA. CDR3 length: 14 residues. Unmatched junction bases numbered 7, after V lost 6 bases and J lost 2 bases. This chain's CDR3 is CASSRNQGAYEQYF. The CDR3 DNA sequence: TGTGCCAGCAGTCGAAACCAGGGGGCCTACGAGCAGTACTTC.

In this sample, this clonotype turned up many times. The chain employs TRBV5-1 and TRBJ1-5, with D perhaps TRBD1 (5 bases). Trimming took off 7 bases at V and 5 bases at J, with 13 bases between the two ends. The CDR3 runs 13 residues. The V gene's germline CDR1 is SGHRS and CDR2 YFSETQ. The CDR3 DNA reads as TGCGCCAGCTCAAGGGGCACGGATCAGCCCCAGCATTTT. Translating gives CASSRGTDQPQHF.

This clonotype showed up many times. The chain combines TRBV10-3 with TRBJ1-1; 8 bases fit TRBD1. The CDR3 runs to 14 residues. Trimming cost V 6 bases and J 1 base; bases outside gene matches: 4. Germline V lookup: CDR1 ENHRY, CDR2 SYGVKD. CDR3 sequence: CAIRRTGTNTEAFF. CDR3 in DNA: TGTGCCATCAGGAGGACAGGGACGAACACTGAAGCTTTCTTT.

This clonotype showed up many times. The rearrangement links TRBV5-1 to TRBJ2-1; D gene unclear. V was shortened by 0 bases and J by 4 bases, with 8 bases between the two germline ends. This CDR3 has 14 residues. Germline CDR1 and CDR2: SGHRS and YFSETQ. The CDR3 nucleotides read TGCGCCAGCAGCTTGGGGAACTTTTACAATGAGCAGTTCTTC. This translates into CASSLGNFYNEQFF.

This clonotype was counted many times. The chain recombines TRBV27 with TRBJ2-3; weak D call: TRBD1 (5 bases). The germline V and J ends were trimmed by 3 bases and 4 bases, with 8 bases remaining between them. Germline V gene data show CDR1 as MNHEY and CDR2 as SMNVEV (reference sequence). This CDR3 is 13 amino acids long. The CDR3 nucleotides are TGTGCCAGCAGTTTTCAGGGCCCAGATACGCAGTATTTT. Its protein is CASSFQGPDTQYF.

This clonotype was counted ten times or more. The rearrangement uses TRBV7-2 and TRBJ1-1; 12 nucleotides agree with TRBD1. Per germline, CDR1 SGHTA and CDR2 FQGNSA. The trim removed 10 bases at V and 0 bases at J, leaving 12 bases unmatched. The CDR3 is 17 residues long. This CDR3 reads CAISNTGTGGLNTEAFF. The DNA of the CDR3 is TGTGCCATCTCTAACACGGGGACAGGGGGCCTGAACACTGAAGCTTTCTTT.